One sample yielded the 8 T cell receptor beta chains listed below, sequenced in a study of cytomegalovirus exposure and HLA in healthy donors. The PCR contained 60 Vbeta and 13 Jbeta primers. Profiling relied on immunoSEQ multiplex PCR, and the TCRdb table lists in-frame clones only, not all of them. This table holds 60,000 or so clones, approximately 85% found once. Sequencing used PBMCs. The receptors shown here come from a female donor in good health and CMV-seronegative.

This chain uses TRBV5-8 with TRBJ1-5, with D hard to call. Deletions cut 0 bases from V and 6 bases from J, with 7 bases between. CDR1 is SGHTS and CDR2 is YDEGEE in the germline V gene. The CDR3 has 13 amino acids. CDR3 in DNA: TGTGCCAGCAGCTTGGTTCGCGGTCAGCCCCAGCATTTT. Encoded protein: CASSLVRGQPQHF.

V is TRBV4-1 and J is TRBJ1-5; perhaps TRBD1 as D (5 bases). This CDR3 contains 17 residues. V was shortened by 5 bases and J by 0 bases, with 17 bases between the two germline ends. Germline V lookup: CDR1 MGHRA, CDR2 YSYEKL. The CDR3 DNA reads as TGCGCCAGCAGCGTCGGACATCCCCTACATAGCAATCAGCCCCAGCATTTT. The encoded protein is CASSVGHPLHSNQPQHF.

CDR3 protein: CASSNLGTGGSVDTQYF. DNA for the CDR3: TGTGCCAGCAGCAACCTCGGGACAGGAGGCTCGGTGGATACGCAGTATTTT. The V and J genes are TRBV9 and TRBJ2-3; 8 positions agree with TRBD1. V shed 4 bases and J 6 bases; nucleotides not matched to a gene: 16. This CDR3 region has 17 residues. Germline loops: CDR1 SGDLS, CDR2 YYNGEE.

This chain uses TRBV18 with TRBJ2-1; no reliable D call. Germline CDR1 is KGHSH and CDR2 is LQKENI. V was pared by 1 base and J by 3 bases, with 10 bases between. The CDR3 is made up of 15 amino acids. The CDR3 loop is CASSPRDTRYNEQFF. For the CDR3, the DNA is TGTGCCAGCTCACCACGCGACACCCGCTACAATGAGCAGTTCTTC.

The rearrangement links TRBV28 to TRBJ1-3; no clear D. CDR1 and CDR2 from the germline V gene are MDHEN and SYDVKM. Trimming took off 7 bases at V and 1 base at J, with 5 bases between the two ends. CDR3 length equals 12 residues. This CDR3 reads CASTRSGNTIYF. The CDR3 DNA is TGTGCCAGCACCAGATCTGGAAACACCATATATTTT.

This clone was picked up one time. V and J are TRBV28 and TRBJ1-1; D is possibly TRBD1 (5 bases). Germline V gene sequence: CDR1 MDHEN, CDR2 SYDVKM. Trimming took 8 bases from V and 1 from J, leaving 20 bases between them. The CDR3 runs to 16 residues. DNA of the CDR3: TGTGCCAGCTCCCTGAGACCGGGACTTAGGAACACTGAAGCTTTCTTT. Its translation is CASSLRPGLRNTEAFF.

CDR3 coding DNA: TGTGCCAGCAGTTTGTCGGGGGGCACTGAAGCTTTCTTT. This sequence encodes CASSLSGGTEAFF. The chain has TRBV27 and TRBJ1-1; the D gene is possibly TRBD1 (5 bases). Germline V gives CDR1 MNHEY, CDR2 SMNVEV (reference sequence). Trimming removed 3 bases from V and 4 bases from J, with 9 bases in between. This CDR3 has 13 amino acids.

The V call is TRBV5-6, the J call TRBJ1-3, with D possibly TRBD1 on 5 matching bases. CDR1 is SGHDT and CDR2 is YYEEEE in the germline V gene. V was clipped by 0 bases and J by 2 bases, with 6 bases between them. CDR3 length: 14 residues. The CDR3 protein is CASSLEQAGNTIYF. CDR3 coding DNA: TGTGCCAGCAGCTTGGAACAGGCTGGAAACACCATATATTTT. The full variable domain, completed using reference TRBV5-6 and TRBJ1-3, is DAGVTQSPTHLIKTRGQQVTLRCSPKSGHDTVSWYQQALGQGPQFIFQYYEEEERQRGNFPDRFSGHQFPNYSSELNVNALLLGDSALYLCASSLEQAGNTIYFGEGSWLTVV.